This TCR beta chain was retrieved from a study of blood T cell repertoires in COVID-19. Across the study: COVID-19 samples collected from the United States, Italy and Spain covered acute and convalescent phases. T cells, B-cell-depleted T cells, or PBMCs provided the cDNA or gDNA that served as material.

As handled by the study authors: Amplification of reference gene primers provided the estimated nucleated cell counts. Using immunoSEQ multiplex PCR, the repertoire was profiled, and TCRdb retains in-frame clones only, with some absent. The V and J calls and clone size come from that table; D and trimming were worked out from the DNA. The repertoire has under 250,000 clones, about 90% of them found once; the top ten carry 2.5% to 3.5%. With 1 base clipped from V and 1 base from J, the junction kept 4 bases outside the gene matches. CDR3 length: 16 amino acids. Germline CDR1 reads LNHDA; CDR2 reads SQIVND (reference sequence).

The sequence was obtained from a woman aged 60-75 years with acute or convalescent COVID-19. The rearrangement uses TRBV19 and TRBJ2-3; 8 nucleotides match TRBD2. The sequenced sample was peripheral blood. Here the CDR3 DNA reads TGTGCCAGTAGTATAGTAAGTAGCGGGGGCACAGATACGCAGTATTTT. It specifies CASSIVSSGGTDTQYF.